This TCR beta chain is from a study of spatial heterogeneity in lung cancer. Study at large: Unique TCR and UMI combinations averaged more than ten appearances each in raw reads.

From germline, CDR1 is SGHRS and CDR2 YFSETQ. This CDR3 spans 13 amino acids. The ends were cut back, 5 bases at V and 3 bases at J, with 8 bases in the middle. This clonotype was observed many times. Its antigen remains unidentified. Time point denoted: sample taken at primary tumor resection. The sequenced material consisted of unsorted whole RNA from tumor, nontumor lung or frozen PBMC. Donation came from over 60 patients with untreated early-stage non-small cell lung cancer. TCRdb fed the 5' RACE reads into MiXCR, producing one record per CDR3 protein. Altogether tens of thousands of distinct CDR3 sequences are present, approximately 7% being singletons, with the ten largest covering about two fifths. Study-wide findings and caveats: Ubiquitous expanded tumor TCRs were seen in blood more at resection than at follow-up.

The J gene is TRBJ1-4, the V gene TRBV5-1; unclear D gene. Sequencing used PBMCs, obtained at surgery. The clonotype was recovered from a female donor with early-stage non-small cell lung cancer. CDR3 sequence (DNA): TGCGCCAGCAGTACAGAGGCTAATGAAAAACTGTTTTTT. This translates into CASSTEANEKLFF.